This entry lists 14 T cell receptor beta chains sequenced from one sample in a study of T cell responses to AZD1222 COVID-19 vaccine. TCRdb's copy holds only in-frame clones and misses some; the assay was immunoSEQ multiplex PCR. The sample holds fewer than 130,000 clones, around 85% seen once. The source material was peripheral blood, sampled on day 0 of AZD1222 vaccination. The receptors here all came from an adult in good health.

The chain links TRBV14 to TRBJ2-7; TRBD1 matches 7 bases. CDR1 and CDR2 (germline): SGHDN, FVKESK. The CDR3 totals 14 residues. V trimming: 4 bases; J trimming: 0 bases; junction bases outside the gene matches: 3. The DNA for the CDR3 is TGTGCCAGCAGCCGAGGGGGCCTCTCCTACGAGCAGTACTTC. Translated: CASSRGGLSYEQYF.

In regard to this clone: The identical CDR3 is also encoded by other nucleotide sequences in the sample. The chain employs TRBV7-2 and TRBJ2-3; D remains unclear. Germline CDR1 reads SGHTA; CDR2 reads FQGNSA. V was trimmed by 5 bases and J by 0 bases, leaving 3 bases between them. This CDR3 contains 12 residues. This CDR3 is CASSLSTDTQYF. For the CDR3, the DNA is TGTGCCAGCAGCCTAAGCACAGATACGCAGTATTTT.

CDR3: CASSFGQGHWGYTF. The CDR3 DNA reads TGTGCCAGCAGTTTTGGACAGGGCCATTGGGGCTACACCTTC. V gene TRBV28 combines with J gene TRBJ1-2; TRBD1 aligns across 8 bases. The V gene's germline CDR1 is MDHEN and CDR2 SYDVKM. This CDR3 has 14 residues. V was clipped by 3 bases and J by 8 bases; unmatched bases: 8.

The genes are TRBV27 and TRBJ1-6; no firm D call. This CDR3 spans 18 amino acids. V lost 1 base and J 3 bases, leaving 16 bases between the germline ends. Germline-derived CDR1 and CDR2 are MNHEY and SMNVEV (reference sequence). CDR3 residues: CASSLYGYSEFYNSPLHF. CDR3 sequence (DNA): TGTGCCAGCAGTTTATACGGGTACAGCGAATTCTATAATTCACCCCTCCACTTT.

The chain is built from TRBV7-2 and TRBJ1-3, with 10 bases matching TRBD1. This CDR3 is 14 amino acids long. The germline V gene encodes CDR1 SGHTA and CDR2 FQGNSA. With 5 bases clipped from V and 8 bases from J, the junction kept 6 bases outside the gene matches. CDR3 region: CASSRDRGVHTIYF. The CDR3 DNA follows: TGTGCCAGCAGCCGGGACAGGGGAGTCCACACCATATATTTT. Combining the CDR3 with reference TRBV7-2 and TRBJ1-3 gives the whole variable domain GAGVSQSPSNKVTEKGKDVELRCDPISGHTALYWYRQSLGQGLEFLIYFQGNSAPDKSGLPSDRFSAERTGGSVSTLTIQRTQQEDSAVYLCASSRDRGVHTIYFGEGSWLTVV.

J is TRBJ1-1 and V is TRBV14, with D possibly being TRBD1 (6 bases). V lost 4 bases, J lost 3 bases, and 15 bases lay in between. Looked up from germline, CDR1 is SGHDN and CDR2 is FVKESK. CDR3 length: 15 residues. CDR3: CASSLNRVQYTEAFF. For the CDR3, the DNA is TGTGCCAGCAGCCTGAACAGGGTCCAGTACACTGAAGCTTTCTTT.

CDR3 in amino acids: CAISEVVSGGNYEQYF. The CDR3 nucleotides are TGTGCCATCAGTGAGGTAGTGTCAGGGGGCAACTACGAGCAGTACTTC. This chain connects TRBV10-3 to TRBJ2-7, with 8 bases identical to TRBD1. V was clipped by 2 bases and J by 3 bases; unmatched bases: 9. Germline CDR1 ENHRY, CDR2 SYGVKD. The CDR3 is made up of 16 amino acids.

This clone was recorded only once. This chain joins TRBV2 and TRBJ2-7; 7 bases are shared with TRBD1. After removal of 5 bases from V and 3 bases from J, the junction contained 13 bases not matched to a gene. CDR3 length: 16 amino acids. Germline V gene lookup returns CDR1 SNHLY and CDR2 FYNNEI. The CDR3 loop is CASSPRADRAIYEQYF. CDR3 DNA: TGTGCCAGCAGTCCCCGAGCAGACAGGGCAATCTACGAGCAGTACTTC.

The J gene is TRBJ2-7, the V gene TRBV28; a weak D match, TRBD2 (6 bases). Germline V gene lookup returns CDR1 MDHEN and CDR2 SYDVKM. The CDR3 runs 13 residues. Between the trimmed V and J ends, which lost 5 bases and 2 bases, there was a span of 10 bases. CDR3 in amino acids: CASSITSPYEQYF. The CDR3 DNA reads as TGTGCCAGCAGTATAACTAGCCCCTACGAGCAGTACTTC.

In DNA, the CDR3 is TGTGCCAGCAACCCCGGAGGTGCAACTAATGAAAAACTGTTTTTT. Protein: CASNPGGATNEKLFF. The rearrangement uses TRBV2 and TRBJ1-4; D is unresolved. V dropped 7 bases and J dropped 0 bases, with 12 bases sitting between them. Germline assignment: CDR1 SNHLY and CDR2 FYNNEI. CDR3 length equals 15 residues.

The chain couples TRBV5-1 to TRBJ1-2, with 8 bases that match TRBD1. V shed 0 bases, J shed 3 bases, and the junction held 13 bases outside the gene matches. Germline CDR1 SGHRS, CDR2 YFSETQ. The CDR3 has 18 residues. The CDR3 bases are TGCGCCAGCAGCTTGGTTTTGGCAGGGGGCACTCAGGACTATGGCTACACCTTC. The encoded protein is CASSLVLAGGTQDYGYTF.

This clone came up once. The rearrangement uses TRBV6-5 and TRBJ1-1, with D perhaps matching TRBD1 (6 bases). Trimming stripped 2 bases from V and 2 bases from J, with 15 bases between. Germline loops: CDR1 MNHEY, CDR2 SVGAGI. The CDR3 loop spans 16 amino acids. DNA of the CDR3: TGTGCCAGCAGTTACGGAGGACAGAGGAGAAACACTGAAGCTTTCTTT. It codes for CASSYGGQRRNTEAFF.

The chain combines TRBV28 with TRBJ2-7; 13 bases line up with TRBD2. Germline loops: CDR1 MDHEN, CDR2 SYDVKM. V shed 5 bases, J shed 2 bases, and the junction held 9 bases outside the gene matches. The CDR3 contains 17 residues. The DNA of the CDR3 is TGTGCCAGCAGTGGACTAGCGGGAGACCTTCGAACCTACGAGCAGTACTTC. Translating gives CASSGLAGDLRTYEQYF.

The rearrangement uses TRBV9 and TRBJ2-7, with 11 bases fitting TRBD2. The V segment lost 0 bases and the J segment 2 bases; nucleotides outside the gene matches: 4. The CDR3 is 16 amino acids. Germline V gives CDR1 SGDLS, CDR2 YYNGEE. The CDR3 DNA sequence: TGTGCCAGCAGCGTAGGGGCTAGCGGGGGGCCCTACGAGCAGTACTTC. Its protein is CASSVGASGGPYEQYF.